The source of this TCR beta chain is a study of response to subunit inactivated influenza vaccine. TCRdb analysed the RT-PCR reads with MiXCR anew, one entry per CDR3 protein. The sample lists about 500,000 distinct CDR3 sequences, 16% occurring once. At least ten counts were recorded for this clonotype. Trimming pared 4 bases from V and 6 bases from J, leaving 13 bases between. This CDR3 has 14 residues. Germline lookup yields CDR1 SGHRS and CDR2 YFSETQ. The clonotype comes from a man aged 50-75 years who received an inactivated influenza vaccine. The J gene is TRBJ2-2, the V gene TRBV5-1; D unresolved. The sequenced sample was CD4+ T cells sorted from PBMCs, obtained around 2 years after vaccination. This CDR3 is CASSLQVLSGELFF. The CDR3, as DNA: TGCGCCAGCAGCCTACAAGTTTTGTCCGGGGAGCTGTTTTTT.